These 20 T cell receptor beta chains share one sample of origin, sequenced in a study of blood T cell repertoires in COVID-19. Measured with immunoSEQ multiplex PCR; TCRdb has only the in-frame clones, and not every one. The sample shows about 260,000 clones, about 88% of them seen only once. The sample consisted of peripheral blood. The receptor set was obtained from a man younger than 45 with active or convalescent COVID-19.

This CDR3 reads CASSDWTGAVTEAFF. The DNA for the CDR3 is TGCGCCAGCAGCGATTGGACAGGCGCCGTCACTGAAGCTTTCTTT. The genes are TRBV5-1 and TRBJ1-1; TRBD1 matches at 7 bases. V lost 4 bases and J lost 4; bases outside the gene matches: 10. Germline lookup yields CDR1 SGHRS and CDR2 YFSETQ. The CDR3 has 15 residues. Variable domain in full (rest from reference TRBV5-1 and TRBJ1-1): KAGVTQTPRYLIKTRGQQVTLSCSPISGHRSVSWYQQTPGQGLQFLFEYFSETQRNKGNFPGRFSGRQFSNSRSEMNVSTLELGDSALYLCASSDWTGAVTEAFFGQGTRLTVV.

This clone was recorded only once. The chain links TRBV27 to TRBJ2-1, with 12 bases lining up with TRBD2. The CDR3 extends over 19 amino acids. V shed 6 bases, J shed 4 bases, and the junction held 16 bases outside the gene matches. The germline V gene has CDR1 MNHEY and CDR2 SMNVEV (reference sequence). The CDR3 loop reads CASRETSGGYSPYYNEQFF. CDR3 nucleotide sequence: TGTGCCAGCAGAGAGACTAGCGGGGGATATTCCCCTTATTACAATGAGCAGTTCTTC.

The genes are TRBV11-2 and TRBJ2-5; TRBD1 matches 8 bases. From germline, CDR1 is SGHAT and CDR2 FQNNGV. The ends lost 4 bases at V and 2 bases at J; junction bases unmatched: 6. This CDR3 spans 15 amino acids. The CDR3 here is CASSSHDRGQETQYF. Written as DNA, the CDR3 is TGTGCCAGCAGCTCGCACGACAGGGGACAAGAGACCCAGTACTTC.

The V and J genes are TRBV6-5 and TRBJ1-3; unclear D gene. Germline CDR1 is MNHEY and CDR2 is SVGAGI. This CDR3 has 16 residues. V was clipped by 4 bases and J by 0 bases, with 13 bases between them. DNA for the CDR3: TGTGCCAGCAGTTCGGCGGGGTATCTCTCTGGAAACACCATATATTTT. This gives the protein CASSSAGYLSGNTIYF.

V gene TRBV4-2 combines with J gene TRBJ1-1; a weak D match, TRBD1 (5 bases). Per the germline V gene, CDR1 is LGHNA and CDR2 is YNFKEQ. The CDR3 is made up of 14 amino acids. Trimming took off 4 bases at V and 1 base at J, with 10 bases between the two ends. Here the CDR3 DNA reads TGTGCCAGCAGCCCCCAGGGTCAGAACACTGAAGCTTTCTTT. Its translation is CASSPQGQNTEAFF.

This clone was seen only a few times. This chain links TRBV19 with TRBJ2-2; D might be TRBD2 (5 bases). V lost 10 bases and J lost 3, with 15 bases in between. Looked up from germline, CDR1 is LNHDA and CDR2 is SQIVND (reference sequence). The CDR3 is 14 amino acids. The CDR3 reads CATRGYRDTGELFF. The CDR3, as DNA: TGTGCCACCCGCGGGTACCGGGACACCGGGGAGCTGTTTTTT.

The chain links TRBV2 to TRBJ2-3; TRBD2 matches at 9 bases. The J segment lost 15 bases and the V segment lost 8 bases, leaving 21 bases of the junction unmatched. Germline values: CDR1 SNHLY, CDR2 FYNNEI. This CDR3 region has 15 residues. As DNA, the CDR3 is TGTGCCAGCCAAAGGGGGAGCGGGGGGCCCCAGTTCCCATATTTT. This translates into CASQRGSGGPQFPYF.

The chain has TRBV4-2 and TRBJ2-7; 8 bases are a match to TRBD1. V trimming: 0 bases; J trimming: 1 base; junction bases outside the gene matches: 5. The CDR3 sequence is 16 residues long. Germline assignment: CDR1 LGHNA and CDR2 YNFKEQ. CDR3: CASSQDAGGASYEQYF. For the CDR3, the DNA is TGTGCCAGCAGCCAAGACGCAGGGGGCGCTTCCTACGAGCAGTACTTC.

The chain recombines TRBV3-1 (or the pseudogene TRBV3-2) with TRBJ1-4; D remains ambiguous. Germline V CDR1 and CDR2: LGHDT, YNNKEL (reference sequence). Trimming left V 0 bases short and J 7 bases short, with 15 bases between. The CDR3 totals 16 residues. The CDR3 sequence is CASSQDLGLFTEKLFF. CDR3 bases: TGTGCCAGCAGCCAAGACCTCGGACTTTTCACTGAAAAACTGTTTTTT.

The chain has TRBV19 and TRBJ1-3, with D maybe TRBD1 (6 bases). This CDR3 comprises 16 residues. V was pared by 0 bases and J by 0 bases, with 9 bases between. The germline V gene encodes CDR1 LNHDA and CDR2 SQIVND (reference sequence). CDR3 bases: TGTGCCAGTAGTATAGAAACAGGGTTCTCTGGAAACACCATATATTTT. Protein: CASSIETGFSGNTIYF.

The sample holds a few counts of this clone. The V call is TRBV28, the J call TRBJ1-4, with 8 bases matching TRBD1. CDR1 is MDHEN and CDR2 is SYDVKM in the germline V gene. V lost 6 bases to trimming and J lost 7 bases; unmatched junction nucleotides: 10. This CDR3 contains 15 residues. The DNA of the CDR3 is TGTGCCAGCAGCCGAAGGGACAGGCTGATTGAAAAACTGTTTTTT. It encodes CASSRRDRLIEKLFF.

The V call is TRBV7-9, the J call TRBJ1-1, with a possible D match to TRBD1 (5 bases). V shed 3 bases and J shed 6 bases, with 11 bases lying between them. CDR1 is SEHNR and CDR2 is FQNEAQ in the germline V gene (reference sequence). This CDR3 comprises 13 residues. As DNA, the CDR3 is TGTGCCAGCAGCTTTACGACAGTACCTGAAGCTTTCTTT. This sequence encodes CASSFTTVPEAFF. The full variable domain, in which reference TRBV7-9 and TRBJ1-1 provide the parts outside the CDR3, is DTGVSQNPRHKITKRGQNVTFRCDPISEHNRLYWYRQTLGQGPEFLTYFQNEAQLEKSRLLSDRFSAERPKGSFSTLEIQRTEQGDSAMYLCASSFTTVPEAFFGQGTRLTVV.

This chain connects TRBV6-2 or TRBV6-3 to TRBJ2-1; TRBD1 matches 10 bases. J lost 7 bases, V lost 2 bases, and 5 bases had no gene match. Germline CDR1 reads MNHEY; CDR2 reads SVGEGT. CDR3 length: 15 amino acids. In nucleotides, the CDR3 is TGTGCCAGCAGTTACAGGAGGACAGGGGGGAATGAGCAGTTCTTC. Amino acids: CASSYRRTGGNEQFF.

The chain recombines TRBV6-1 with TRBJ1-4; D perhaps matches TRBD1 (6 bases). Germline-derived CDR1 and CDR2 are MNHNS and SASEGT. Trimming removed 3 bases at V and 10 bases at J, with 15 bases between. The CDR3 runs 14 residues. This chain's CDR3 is CASSENRVSGKLFF. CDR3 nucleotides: TGTGCCAGCAGTGAGAACAGGGTTTCTGGAAAACTGTTTTTT.

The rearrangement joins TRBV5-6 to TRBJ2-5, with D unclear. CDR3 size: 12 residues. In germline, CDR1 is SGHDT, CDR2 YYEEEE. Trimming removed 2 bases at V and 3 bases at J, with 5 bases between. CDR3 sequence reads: CASSFSEETQYF. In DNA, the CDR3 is TGTGCCAGCAGCTTCAGTGAAGAGACCCAGTACTTC.

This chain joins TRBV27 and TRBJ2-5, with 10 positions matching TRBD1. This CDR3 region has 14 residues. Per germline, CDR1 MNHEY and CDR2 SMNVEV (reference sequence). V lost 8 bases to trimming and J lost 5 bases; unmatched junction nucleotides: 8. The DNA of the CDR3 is TGTGCCAGCTCCCGACCGGGACAGGGGGAGACCCAGTACTTC. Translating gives CASSRPGQGETQYF.

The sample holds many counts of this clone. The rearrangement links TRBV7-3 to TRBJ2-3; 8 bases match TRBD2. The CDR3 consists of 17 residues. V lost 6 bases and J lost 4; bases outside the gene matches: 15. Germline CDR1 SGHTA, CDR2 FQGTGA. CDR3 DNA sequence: TGTGCCAGCAGTTTCTTATTGGCGGGGGGCAGGTCAGATACGCAGTATTTT. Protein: CASSFLLAGGRSDTQYF. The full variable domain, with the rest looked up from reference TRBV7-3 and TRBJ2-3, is GAGVSQTPSNKVTEKGKYVELRCDPISGHTALYWYRQSLGQGPEFLIYFQGTGAADDSGLPNDRFFAVRPEGSVSTLKIQRTERGDSAVYLCASSFLLAGGRSDTQYFGPGTRLTVL.

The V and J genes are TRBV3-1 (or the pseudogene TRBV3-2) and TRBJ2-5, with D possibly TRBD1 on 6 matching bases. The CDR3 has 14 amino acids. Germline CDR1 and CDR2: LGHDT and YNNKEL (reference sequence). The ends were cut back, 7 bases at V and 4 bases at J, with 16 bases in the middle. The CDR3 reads CASKRSTGLETQYF. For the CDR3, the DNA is TGTGCCAGCAAACGTTCGACAGGATTAGAGACCCAGTACTTC.

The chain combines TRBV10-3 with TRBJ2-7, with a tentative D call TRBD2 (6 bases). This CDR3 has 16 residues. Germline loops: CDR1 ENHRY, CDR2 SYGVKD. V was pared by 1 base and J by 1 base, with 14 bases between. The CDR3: CAISEFGGGPSYEQYF. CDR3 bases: TGTGCCATCAGTGAGTTCGGCGGAGGGCCTTCCTACGAGCAGTACTTC.

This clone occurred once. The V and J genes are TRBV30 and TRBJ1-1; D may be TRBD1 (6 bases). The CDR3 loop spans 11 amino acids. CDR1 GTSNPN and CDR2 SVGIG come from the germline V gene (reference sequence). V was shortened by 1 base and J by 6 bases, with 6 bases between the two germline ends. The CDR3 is CAWSAGAEAFF. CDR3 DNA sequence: TGTGCCTGGAGTGCAGGGGCTGAAGCTTTCTTT.